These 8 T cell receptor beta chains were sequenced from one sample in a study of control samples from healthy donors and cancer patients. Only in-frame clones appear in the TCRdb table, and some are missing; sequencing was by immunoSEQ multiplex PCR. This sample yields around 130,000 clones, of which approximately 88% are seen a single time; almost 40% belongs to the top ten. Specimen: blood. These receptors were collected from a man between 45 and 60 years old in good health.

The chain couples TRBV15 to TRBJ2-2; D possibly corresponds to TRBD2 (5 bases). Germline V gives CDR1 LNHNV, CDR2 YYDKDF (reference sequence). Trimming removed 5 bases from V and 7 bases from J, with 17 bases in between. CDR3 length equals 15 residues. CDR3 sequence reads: CATSPEPGWGGELFF. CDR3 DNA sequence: TGTGCCACCAGCCCTGAACCGGGGTGGGGCGGGGAGCTGTTTTTT.

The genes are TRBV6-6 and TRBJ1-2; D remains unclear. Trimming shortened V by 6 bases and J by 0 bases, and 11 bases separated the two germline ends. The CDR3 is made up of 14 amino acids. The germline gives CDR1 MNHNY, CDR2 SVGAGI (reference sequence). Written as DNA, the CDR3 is TGTGCCAGCAGGCCAGACCCGGCTAACTATGGCTACACCTTC. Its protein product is CASRPDPANYGYTF.

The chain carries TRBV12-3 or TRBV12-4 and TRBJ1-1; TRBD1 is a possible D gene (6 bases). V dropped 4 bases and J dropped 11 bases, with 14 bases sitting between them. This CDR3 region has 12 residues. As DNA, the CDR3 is TGTGCCAGCAGTTCACACCTGGGGGCGGCTTTCTTT. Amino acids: CASSSHLGAAFF.

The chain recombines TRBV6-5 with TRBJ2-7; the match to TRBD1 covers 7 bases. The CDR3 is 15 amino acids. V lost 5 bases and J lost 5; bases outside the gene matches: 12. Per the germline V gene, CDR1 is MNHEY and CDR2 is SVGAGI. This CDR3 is CASSTSTGEVNEQYF. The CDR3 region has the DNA TGTGCCAGCAGTACCTCTACAGGGGAAGTAAACGAGCAGTACTTC.

As DNA, the CDR3 is TGCGCCAGCAGCCAGGGCCCCCAGGGAAACACCATATATTTT. Translating gives CASSQGPQGNTIYF. This chain joins TRBV4-1 and TRBJ1-3; D gene uncertain. This CDR3 region has 14 residues. The ends were cut back, 3 bases at V and 4 bases at J, with 10 bases in the middle. Looked up from germline, CDR1 is MGHRA and CDR2 is YSYEKL.

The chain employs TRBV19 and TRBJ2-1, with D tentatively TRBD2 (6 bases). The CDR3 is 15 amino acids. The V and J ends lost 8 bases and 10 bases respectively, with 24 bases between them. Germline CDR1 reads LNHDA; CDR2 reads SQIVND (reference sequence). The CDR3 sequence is CASAHGTSPVEEQFF. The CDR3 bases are TGTGCCAGTGCTCACGGGACTTCGCCGGTGGAGGAGCAGTTCTTC. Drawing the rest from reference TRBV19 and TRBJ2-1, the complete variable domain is DGGITQSPKYLFRKEGQNVTLSCEQNLNHDAMYWYRQDPGQGLRLIYYSQIVNDFQKGDIAEGYSVSREKKESFPLTVTSAQKNPTAFYLCASAHGTSPVEEQFFGPGTRLTVL.

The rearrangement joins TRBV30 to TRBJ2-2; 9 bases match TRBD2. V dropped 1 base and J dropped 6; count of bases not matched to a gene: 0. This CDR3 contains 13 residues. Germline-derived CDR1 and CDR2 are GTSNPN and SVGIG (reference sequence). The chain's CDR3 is CAWSGTSAGELFF. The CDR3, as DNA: TGTGCCTGGAGTGGGACTAGCGCCGGGGAGCTGTTTTTT.

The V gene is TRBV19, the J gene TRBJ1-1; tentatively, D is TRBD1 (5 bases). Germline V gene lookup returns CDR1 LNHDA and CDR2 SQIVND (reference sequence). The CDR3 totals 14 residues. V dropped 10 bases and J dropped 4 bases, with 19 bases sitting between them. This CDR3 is CATTGPTHSTEAFF. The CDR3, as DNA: TGTGCCACCACGGGACCGACTCATTCCACTGAAGCTTTCTTT.